Below are 30 T cell receptor beta chains sequenced from a single sample in a study of blood T cell repertoires in COVID-19. Clones were read by immunoSEQ multiplex PCR, and TCRdb kept only the in-frame ones, dropping some. Of about 290,000 clones listed, approximately 80% are singletons. The specimen was peripheral blood. Every receptor here comes from a woman in her forties or fifties with active or convalescent COVID-19.

The V and J genes are TRBV6-5 and TRBJ1-1; D gene ambiguous. V dropped 2 bases and J dropped 1 base, with 8 bases sitting between them. In germline, CDR1 is MNHEY, CDR2 SVGAGI. The CDR3 is 14 amino acids. The CDR3 loop reads CASSYRQENTEAFF. The CDR3 coding sequence is TGTGCCAGCAGTTACCGGCAGGAGAACACTGAAGCTTTCTTT.

V gene TRBV6-5 combines with J gene TRBJ2-1, with 8 positions matching TRBD1. The CDR3 runs to 16 residues. V was pared by 0 bases and J by 4 bases, with 5 bases of the junction left unmatched. CDR1 and CDR2 (germline): MNHEY, SVGAGI. CDR3 sequence reads: CASSYSERDRYNEQFF. CDR3 DNA: TGTGCCAGCAGTTACTCGGAACGGGACAGGTACAATGAGCAGTTCTTC.

The chain is built from TRBV9 and TRBJ2-7; no clear D. V was shortened by 1 base and J by 0 bases, with 8 bases between the two germline ends. The CDR3 sequence is 14 residues long. Looked up from germline, CDR1 is SGDLS and CDR2 is YYNGEE. In DNA form, the CDR3 reads TGTGCCAGCAGCGTATTGTCTTACTCCTACGAGCAGTACTTC. Translation gives CASSVLSYSYEQYF.

The chain employs TRBV28 and TRBJ2-7; the D gene is possibly TRBD1 (6 bases). This CDR3 has 13 residues. Trimming removed 10 bases from V and 2 bases from J, with 15 bases in between. The germline V gene encodes CDR1 MDHEN and CDR2 SYDVKM. CDR3 amino acids: CAMRDRRTYEQYF. Written as DNA, the CDR3 is TGTGCCATGCGCGACAGGAGGACCTACGAGCAGTACTTC.

Only one count was recorded for this clone. The V and J genes are TRBV7-2 and TRBJ2-7, with D possibly matching TRBD2 (5 bases). CDR1 and CDR2 from the germline V gene are SGHTA and FQGNSA. The V end lost 5 bases, the J end lost 4 bases, and 12 bases lay between the germline ends. There are 13 residues in the CDR3. The CDR3 here is CASSPFGGYEQYF. In nucleotides, the CDR3 is TGTGCCAGCAGCCCCTTCGGAGGATACGAGCAGTACTTC.

The chain links TRBV3-1 (or the pseudogene TRBV3-2) to TRBJ2-4; a possible D gene is TRBD2 (6 bases). The CDR3 extends over 13 amino acids. Germline values: CDR1 LGHDT, CDR2 YNNKEL (reference sequence). The ends were cut back, 0 bases at V and 10 bases at J, with 10 bases in the middle. For the CDR3, the DNA is TGTGCCAGCAGCCAAGAAGAGGGGACTATTCAGTACTTC. Translated: CASSQEEGTIQYF.

This clone has a handful of counts. The chain links TRBV19 to TRBJ1-2; TRBD1 is a possible D gene (5 bases). The germline V gene encodes CDR1 LNHDA and CDR2 SQIVND (reference sequence). The CDR3 is made up of 14 amino acids. Trimming took 5 bases from V and 8 from J, leaving 18 bases between them. CDR3: CASSFRVLIWGYTF. DNA of the CDR3: TGTGCCAGTAGTTTCAGGGTTTTAATTTGGGGCTACACCTTC.

This clone was seen once. The CDR3 region is CASSYSRDRPYEQYF. For the CDR3, the DNA is TGTGCCAGCAGCTATTCCCGGGACAGGCCCTACGAGCAGTACTTC. The chain links TRBV11-1 to TRBJ2-7, with 8 bases aligning to TRBD1. The junction had 7 bases not matched to a gene; V was cut back by 4 bases and J by 2 bases. The CDR3 extends over 15 amino acids. Germline loops: CDR1 SGHAT, CDR2 FQDESV (reference sequence).

The V call is TRBV15, the J call TRBJ1-2; D may be TRBD1 (5 bases). The CDR3 has 16 residues. CDR1 and CDR2 (germline): LNHNV, YYDKDF (reference sequence). V dropped 3 bases and J dropped 0 bases, with 14 bases sitting between them. CDR3 sequence (DNA): TGTGCCACCAGCAGCCGTGGGGGGGTGACTAACTATGGCTACACCTTC. It is translated as CATSSRGGVTNYGYTF.

The chain links TRBV7-9 to TRBJ2-3; TRBD2 might be the D (5 bases). CDR3 length: 14 amino acids. Trimming took 2 bases from V and 4 from J, leaving 10 bases between them. Germline-derived CDR1 and CDR2 are SEHNR and FQNEAQ (reference sequence). The chain's CDR3 is CASSLRGQSDTQYF. The CDR3 coding sequence is TGTGCCAGCAGCTTAAGAGGGCAGTCAGATACGCAGTATTTT.

The rearrangement joins TRBV7-6 to TRBJ2-3, with a possible D match to TRBD2 (6 bases). CDR1 SGHVS and CDR2 FNYEAQ come from the germline V gene. This CDR3 has 16 residues. V shed 2 bases and J shed 1 base, with 13 bases lying between them. The CDR3 protein is CASSLLGGAGTDTQYF. The CDR3 coding sequence is TGTGCCAGCAGCTTACTCGGGGGAGCTGGCACAGATACGCAGTATTTT.

V and J are TRBV28 and TRBJ2-7, with 7 bases lining up with TRBD1. The length of the CDR3 is 16 residues. Per the germline V gene, CDR1 is MDHEN and CDR2 is SYDVKM. The J segment lost 7 bases and the V segment lost 5 bases, leaving 17 bases of the junction unmatched. The CDR3 here is CASSQGQAQGLGEQYF. The CDR3, as DNA: TGTGCCAGCAGTCAAGGACAGGCCCAGGGTTTAGGGGAGCAGTACTTC.

This chain uses TRBV6-1 with TRBJ2-2; 9 bases are shared with TRBD2. V shed 2 bases and J 7 bases; nucleotides not matched to a gene: 8. From germline, CDR1 is MNHNS and CDR2 SASEGT. CDR3 length equals 16 residues. The CDR3 is CASSESPSGKFGELFF. The CDR3 region has the DNA TGTGCCAGCAGTGAATCGCCTAGCGGGAAGTTCGGGGAGCTGTTTTTT.

The CDR3 DNA is TGTGCCAGTAGTGAGGGACAGGGCAAGCAGTACTTC. It yields the protein CASSEGQGKQYF. The rearrangement joins TRBV19 to TRBJ2-7; 9 nucleotides align to TRBD1. From germline, CDR1 is LNHDA and CDR2 SQIVND (reference sequence). The CDR3 contains 12 residues. The trim removed 5 bases at V and 8 bases at J, leaving 4 bases unmatched. The variable domain in full, completed from reference TRBV19 and TRBJ2-7, reads DGGITQSPKYLFRKEGQNVTLSCEQNLNHDAMYWYRQDPGQGLRLIYYSQIVNDFQKGDIAEGYSVSREKKESFPLTVTSAQKNPTAFYLCASSEGQGKQYFGPGTRLTVT.

The chain recombines TRBV6-1 with TRBJ2-5, with 8 positions matching TRBD1. The trim removed 3 bases at V and 5 bases at J, leaving 8 bases unmatched. This CDR3 contains 15 residues. Germline lookup yields CDR1 MNHNS and CDR2 SASEGT. The chain's CDR3 is CASSDRQGFGETQYF. In nucleotides, the CDR3 is TGTGCCAGCAGTGACAGACAGGGGTTCGGTGAGACCCAGTACTTC.

The rearrangement links TRBV9 to TRBJ1-3; 8 positions agree with TRBD1. Germline lookup yields CDR1 SGDLS and CDR2 YYNGEE. This CDR3 has 17 amino acids. V was pared by 1 base and J by 0 bases, with 6 bases of the junction left unmatched. This CDR3 is CASSVTGGLFSGNTIYF. The CDR3 coding sequence is TGTGCCAGCAGCGTAACAGGGGGGCTTTTCTCTGGAAACACCATATATTTT.

The rearrangement links TRBV5-1 to TRBJ2-2; D possibly corresponds to TRBD2 (6 bases). Germline V lookup: CDR1 SGHRS, CDR2 YFSETQ. The CDR3 is 15 residues long. Trimming took off 5 bases at V and 4 bases at J, with 15 bases between the two ends. The CDR3 sequence is CASSRSGDPTGELFF. The CDR3 nucleotides are TGCGCCAGCAGTCGGTCGGGAGACCCCACCGGGGAGCTGTTTTTT.

This chain links TRBV4-1 with TRBJ2-1; TRBD2 matches 10 bases. V trimming: 3 bases; J trimming: 10 bases; junction bases outside the gene matches: 15. Germline V CDR1 and CDR2: MGHRA, YSYEKL. The CDR3 spans 17 residues. The chain's CDR3 is CASSQSPERGLAREQFF. Here the CDR3 DNA reads TGCGCCAGCAGCCAGTCTCCCGAGAGGGGACTAGCGAGGGAGCAGTTCTTC.

The rearrangement uses TRBV6-6 and TRBJ1-5; 7 bases line up with TRBD1. The ends lost 6 bases at V and 2 bases at J; junction bases unmatched: 1. This CDR3 has 13 residues. Germline CDR1 MNHNY, CDR2 SVGAGI (reference sequence). This chain's CDR3 is CASRDRGNQPQHF. CDR3 coding DNA: TGTGCCAGCAGAGACAGGGGCAATCAGCCCCAGCATTTT.

The rearrangement uses TRBV11-3 and TRBJ1-1; D is possibly TRBD1 (5 bases). Between the trimmed V and J ends, which lost 1 base and 3 bases, there was a span of 9 bases. CDR3 length: 14 residues. Per germline, CDR1 SGHNT and CDR2 YENEEA. The CDR3 loop is CASSLAGSDTEAFF. The CDR3 DNA sequence: TGTGCCAGCAGCTTAGCAGGGTCCGACACTGAAGCTTTCTTT.

The J gene is TRBJ2-1, the V gene TRBV7-9; 11 nucleotides agree with TRBD2. Germline CDR1 reads SEHNR; CDR2 reads FQNEAQ (reference sequence). The V and J ends lost 5 bases and 4 bases, in that order; junction bases with no gene match: 4. There are 15 residues in the CDR3. DNA for the CDR3: TGTGCCAGCAGCCGAGGGACTAGCGGATACAATGAGCAGTTCTTC. It encodes CASSRGTSGYNEQFF.

The rearrangement links TRBV3-1 (or the pseudogene TRBV3-2) to TRBJ2-3; TRBD2 agrees at 10 bases. This CDR3 has 16 amino acids. Germline V gene data show CDR1 as LGHDT and CDR2 as YNNKEL (reference sequence). Trimming cost V 6 bases and J 6 bases; bases outside gene matches: 12. The CDR3 coding sequence is TGTGCCAGCAGTCTTATCGGGCTAGCGGGAGCCGATACGCAGTATTTT. Protein sequence: CASSLIGLAGADTQYF.

This clone is a singleton in its sample. V gene TRBV30 combines with J gene TRBJ2-5; no reliable D call. The germline V gene has CDR1 GTSNPN and CDR2 SVGIG (reference sequence). V gave up 2 bases and J gave up 4 bases, with 11 bases separating them. There are 13 residues in the CDR3. CDR3 bases: TGTGCCTGGAGTCCCATTTCCGGAGAGACCCAGTACTTC. Protein product: CAWSPISGETQYF.

The genes are TRBV6-1 and TRBJ2-1; D possibly corresponds to TRBD1 (5 bases). Germline-derived CDR1 and CDR2 are MNHNS and SASEGT. This CDR3 comprises 14 residues. Deletions cut 0 bases from V and 6 bases from J, with 9 bases between. The CDR3 loop reads CASSEALGANEQFF. The CDR3 DNA reads as TGTGCCAGCAGTGAAGCGCTAGGGGCCAATGAGCAGTTCTTC.

The CDR3 nucleotides read TGCGCCAGCACACCGGGCCAGCGGGGATACGAGCAGTACTTC. Protein product: CASTPGQRGYEQYF. The V gene is TRBV5-1, the J gene TRBJ2-7; TRBD2 aligns across 7 bases. The CDR3 covers 14 residues. From germline, CDR1 is SGHRS and CDR2 YFSETQ. V lost 6 bases to trimming and J lost 4 bases; unmatched junction nucleotides: 10.

The table lists this clone with a count of one. The genes are TRBV7-6 and TRBJ2-1; 9 nucleotides match TRBD2. This CDR3 has 18 residues. V trimming: 5 bases; J trimming: 0 bases; junction bases outside the gene matches: 11. In germline, CDR1 is SGHVS, CDR2 FNYEAQ. The CDR3 region has the DNA TGTGCCAGCAGCGAAAGTAGCGGGAGTCACGGCTCCTACAATGAGCAGTTCTTC. Amino acid sequence: CASSESSGSHGSYNEQFF.

The CDR3 sequence is CASSLVASSTDTQYF. The CDR3 DNA follows: TGCGCCAGCAGCTTGGTCGCGTCTAGCACAGATACGCAGTATTTT. This chain uses TRBV5-1 with TRBJ2-3; D remains unclear. CDR3 size: 15 residues. Germline V gives CDR1 SGHRS, CDR2 YFSETQ. Trimming removed 0 bases from V and 0 bases from J, with 8 bases in between.

CDR3 region: CASSVDIYGEAFF. CDR3 sequence (DNA): TGTGCCAGCAGTGTGGACATTTACGGGGAAGCTTTCTTT. This sequence joins TRBV6-4 and TRBJ1-1; TRBD1 might be the D (5 bases). From germline, CDR1 is MRHNA and CDR2 SNTAGT. This CDR3 is built from 13 residues. V dropped 4 bases and J dropped 8 bases, with 14 bases sitting between them.

The chain couples TRBV15 to TRBJ2-1, with TRBD1 matching over 8 bases. V trimming: 3 bases; J trimming: 7 bases; junction bases outside the gene matches: 11. The CDR3 length is 16 residues. Looked up from germline, CDR1 is LNHNV and CDR2 is YYDKDF (reference sequence). Here the CDR3 reads CATSSRTGRVENEQFF. The CDR3 DNA is TGTGCCACCAGCAGTCGGACAGGGCGGGTTGAGAATGAGCAGTTCTTC.

This clone was picked up a small number of times. The V gene is TRBV7-6, the J gene TRBJ2-7; maybe TRBD2 (5 bases). The V end lost 5 bases, the J end lost 2 bases, and 19 bases lay between the germline ends. This CDR3 is 16 amino acids long. Germline-derived CDR1 and CDR2 are SGHVS and FNYEAQ. The CDR3: CASSRLADGLTYEQYF. The CDR3 bases are TGTGCCAGCAGCCGTCTTGCGGACGGACTCACCTACGAGCAGTACTTC.